The sample holds a few counts of the clone carrying this T cell receptor beta chain. A 5'RACE template-switching step, the method used to make TCR cDNA, added a universal primer site and UMIs. TCRdb passed the 5' RACE reads through MiXCR, listing each CDR3 protein once. The sample contains 100,000 or so distinct CDR3 sequences, under 9% of which appear only once. This entry belongs to a study of T cells after yellow fever vaccination. Points from the study as a whole: Once the booster was given, most primary-vaccination clones reappeared, at 95% to 98% for CD4 and approximately 88% for CD8. Abundant clonotypes (contaminants from the bulk population) could be present in FACS-sorted repertoires.

The specimen comprised CD8+ T cells not binding an NS4B(214-222) dextramer, sorted from PBMCs, sampled roughly 15 days after the first yellow fever vaccination. The receptor's source is a man aged 18 to 30 who received the YFV17D yellow fever vaccine.

The CDR3 DNA sequence: TGCGCCAGCAGCCAGACGGACGGGGACTTTGAAGCTTTCTTT. It specifies CASSQTDGDFEAFF. The rearrangement links TRBV4-3 to TRBJ1-1, with a possible D match to TRBD1 (5 bases). The germline V gene encodes CDR1 LGHNA and CDR2 YSLEER. Trimming pared 3 bases from V and 7 bases from J, leaving 15 bases between. The CDR3 is 14 amino acids.